The 5 T cell receptor beta chains in this list originate from one sample, sequenced in a study of OX40 agonist ivuxolimab in advanced cancers. Generated by immunoSEQ multiplex PCR, the TCRdb table keeps only in-frame clones and is missing some. The table has 21,000 or so clones, roughly 83% seen once. The starting material was CD4+ or CD8+ T cells sorted from blood, obtained in a trial of the OX40 agonist ivuxolimab. Source of these receptors: an adult with an advanced solid tumor such as melanoma, head and neck, liver or kidney cancer.

The V call is TRBV7-8, the J call TRBJ1-4; D not resolved. Germline-derived CDR1 and CDR2 are SGHVS and FQNEAQ. The V end lost 2 bases, the J end lost 7 bases, and 14 bases lay between the germline ends. This CDR3 is built from 15 residues. CDR3 nucleotide sequence: TGTGCCAGCAGCTTATTTCCAGCCGGGAGTGAAAAACTGTTTTTT. It translates to CASSLFPAGSEKLFF.

The genes are TRBV6-5 and TRBJ1-2; D is uncertain. The germline CDR1 and CDR2 sequences are MNHEY and SVGAGI. V was shortened by 0 bases and J by 6 bases, with 11 bases between the two germline ends. The CDR3 is 14 amino acids. CDR3 DNA sequence: TGTGCCAGCAGTTACTCAGACTTGAGGGATGGCTACACCTTC. Amino acids: CASSYSDLRDGYTF.

The chain uses TRBV4-2 and TRBJ2-5; 8 bases match TRBD2. V trimming: 0 bases; J trimming: 5 bases; junction bases outside the gene matches: 8. The CDR3 extends over 16 amino acids. Per the germline V gene, CDR1 is LGHNA and CDR2 is YNFKEQ. This CDR3 reads CASSQDPGGPRETQYF. CDR3 DNA: TGTGCCAGCAGCCAAGATCCGGGAGGGCCACGGGAGACCCAGTACTTC.

The V call is TRBV15, the J call TRBJ2-5; 7 bases agree with TRBD1. The CDR3 runs to 15 residues. J lost 2 bases, V lost 5 bases, and 8 bases had no gene match. Looked up from germline, CDR1 is LNHNV and CDR2 is YYDKDF (reference sequence). The CDR3 protein is CATSVSGGWQETQYF. In DNA, the CDR3 is TGTGCCACCAGCGTCTCAGGGGGATGGCAAGAGACCCAGTACTTC.

The chain joins TRBV9 to TRBJ2-7; D is unresolved. There are 15 residues in the CDR3. Germline V gene lookup returns CDR1 SGDLS and CDR2 YYNGEE. The V gene lost 4 bases and the J gene lost 2 bases, with 16 bases spanning the gap. CDR3 coding DNA: TGTGCCAGCAGCCTATCAGGTGGAGCCACCTACGAGCAGTACTTC. Encoded protein: CASSLSGGATYEQYF. Drawing the rest from reference TRBV9 and TRBJ2-7, the complete variable domain is DSGVTQTPKHLITATGQRVTLRCSPRSGDLSVYWYQQSLDQGLQFLIQYYNGEERAKGNILERFSAQQFPDLHSELNLSSLELGDSALYFCASSLSGGATYEQYFGPGTRLTVT.